Presented here are 6 T cell receptor beta chains from one specimen sequenced in a study of long-term antiretroviral therapy in people with HIV. Survey-level resolution applied to immunoSEQ assay v3.0. Generated by immunoSEQ multiplex PCR, the TCRdb table keeps only in-frame clones and is missing some. Of some 27,000 clones listed, about 84% were seen once; the top ten hold less than 9.5%. The input for sequencing was unsorted PBMCs, taken about 5 years after starting antiretroviral therapy. Receptors originate from a man aged 35 to 55 with HIV.

The V and J genes are TRBV19 and TRBJ2-7, with a tentative D call TRBD2 (6 bases). Looked up from germline, CDR1 is LNHDA and CDR2 is SQIVND (reference sequence). V was clipped by 8 bases and J by 2 bases, with 16 bases between them. The CDR3 covers 14 residues. Here the CDR3 reads CASRDWQKAYEQYF. The CDR3, as DNA: TGTGCCAGTCGGGACTGGCAGAAAGCCTACGAGCAGTACTTC. Combining the CDR3 with reference TRBV19 and TRBJ2-7 gives the whole variable domain DGGITQSPKYLFRKEGQNVTLSCEQNLNHDAMYWYRQDPGQGLRLIYYSQIVNDFQKGDIAEGYSVSREKKESFPLTVTSAQKNPTAFYLCASRDWQKAYEQYFGPGTRLTVT.

This clone was picked up one time. This chain links TRBV6-5 with TRBJ1-5; 10 positions agree with TRBD1. The germline V gene encodes CDR1 MNHEY and CDR2 SVGAGI. Trimming removed 4 bases from V and 0 bases from J; junction bases left unmatched: 3. The CDR3 consists of 16 residues. The CDR3 bases are TGTGCCAGCAGTTCCGGACAGGGGGGTAGCAATCAGCCCCAGCATTTT. It yields the protein CASSSGQGGSNQPQHF.

The V call is TRBV4-2, the J call TRBJ2-7; no clear D. CDR3 length: 16 amino acids. Trimming removed 4 bases at V and 0 bases at J, with 16 bases between. Germline CDR1 and CDR2: LGHNA and YNFKEQ. CDR3 protein: CASSPRGSKSSYEQYF. The CDR3 DNA is TGTGCCAGCAGCCCCCGCGGTAGCAAGAGCTCCTACGAGCAGTACTTC.

The chain couples TRBV9 to TRBJ2-1; D is uncertain. V lost 0 bases, J lost 5 bases, and 15 bases lay in between. Germline V lookup: CDR1 SGDLS, CDR2 YYNGEE. The CDR3 is made up of 16 amino acids. The CDR3 region is CASSVAGKSRNNEQFF. The CDR3 nucleotides read TGTGCCAGCAGCGTAGCTGGGAAGTCTAGGAACAATGAGCAGTTCTTC.

The chain employs TRBV18 and TRBJ2-2; 7 bases agree with TRBD1. Germline CDR1 reads KGHSH; CDR2 reads LQKENI. The CDR3 runs to 14 residues. V shed 6 bases and J 6 bases; nucleotides not matched to a gene: 7. CDR3 nucleotide sequence: TGTGCCAGCTCCCCCGGACAGGCGGCCGGGGAGCTGTTTTTT. The encoded protein is CASSPGQAAGELFF.

Remarks on this clone: Mismatch with germline at one junction end may stem from a read error. The rearrangement joins TRBV9 to TRBJ2-7; D possibly corresponds to TRBD1 (6 bases). There are 15 residues in the CDR3. CDR1 and CDR2 from the germline V gene are SGDLS and YYNGEE. This chain's CDR3 is CASSVGLDSSSEQYF. CDR3 coding DNA: TGTGCCAGCAGCGTAGGCTTGGACAGCTCCTCCGAGCAGTACTTC. Combining the CDR3 with reference TRBV9 and TRBJ2-7 gives the whole variable domain DSGVTQTPKHLITATGQRVTLRCSPRSGDLSVYWYQQSLDQGLQFLIQYYNGEERAKGNILERFSAQQFPDLHSELNLSSLELGDSALYFCASSVGLDSSSEQYFGPGTRLTVT.